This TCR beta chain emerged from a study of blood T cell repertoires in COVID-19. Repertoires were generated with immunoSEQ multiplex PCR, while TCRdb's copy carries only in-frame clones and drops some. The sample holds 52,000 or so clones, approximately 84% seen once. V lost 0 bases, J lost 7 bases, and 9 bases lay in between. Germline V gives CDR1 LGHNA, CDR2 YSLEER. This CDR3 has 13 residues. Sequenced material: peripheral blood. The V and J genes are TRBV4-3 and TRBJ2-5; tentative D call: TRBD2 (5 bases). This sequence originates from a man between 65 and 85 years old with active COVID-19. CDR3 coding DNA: TGCGCCAGCAGCCAAGAGAGTGGGAGGACCCAGTACTTC. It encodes CASSQESGRTQYF.